Detailed here is one T cell receptor beta chain. Its matching antigen is unknown. The treatment denotes: approximately 10-day PBMC culture with coronavirus spike peptide pools or control peptides (ViraFEST assay). This sample is drawn from a study of vaccination and CD4 T cells after COVID-19. V was cut by 1 base and J by 10 bases, with 22 bases left in between. The germline CDR1 and CDR2 sequences are MGHRA and YSYEKL. This CDR3 has 16 amino acids. Cultured CD4+ T cell DNA was sequenced using the Oncomine TCR Beta short-read assay. Genomic DNA was drawn out of CD4+ T cells grown in culture. Each CDR3 protein is one row after TCRdb ran MiXCR on the PCR reads. The data contain about 4,100 distinct CDR3 sequences, 20% to 25% of them singletons. Study results and limitations: A nonsignificant rise from approximately 21 to 38 was seen in the median number of SARS-CoV-2-reactive clonotypes.

The specimen comprised CD4+ T cells from blood, cultured in vitro, sampled after SARS-CoV-2 vaccination. This TCR came from a human donor who had recovered from COVID-19. The rearrangement joins TRBV4-1 to TRBJ1-1; D unresolved. The CDR3 spells CASSQGLGRPPGGAFF. For the CDR3, the DNA is TGCGCCAGCAGCCAAGGCCTCGGACGGCCTCCTGGAGGAGCTTTCTTT.